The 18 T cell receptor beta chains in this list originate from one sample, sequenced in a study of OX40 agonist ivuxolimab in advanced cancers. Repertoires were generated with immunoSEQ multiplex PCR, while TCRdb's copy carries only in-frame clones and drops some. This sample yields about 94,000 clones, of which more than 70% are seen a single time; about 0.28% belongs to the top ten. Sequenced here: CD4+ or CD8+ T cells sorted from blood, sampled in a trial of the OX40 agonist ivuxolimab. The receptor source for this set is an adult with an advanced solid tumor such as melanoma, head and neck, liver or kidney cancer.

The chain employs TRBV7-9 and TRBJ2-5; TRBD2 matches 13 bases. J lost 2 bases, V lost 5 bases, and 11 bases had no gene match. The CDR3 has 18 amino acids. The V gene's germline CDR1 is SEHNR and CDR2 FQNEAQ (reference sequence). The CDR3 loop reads CASSQGQGLAGPQETQYF. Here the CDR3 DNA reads TGTGCCAGCAGCCAGGGACAGGGACTAGCGGGGCCACAAGAGACCCAGTACTTC.

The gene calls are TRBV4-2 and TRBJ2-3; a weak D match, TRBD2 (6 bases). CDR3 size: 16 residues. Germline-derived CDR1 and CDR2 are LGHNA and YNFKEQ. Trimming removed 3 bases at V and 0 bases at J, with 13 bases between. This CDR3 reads CASSHPTSFSTDTQYF. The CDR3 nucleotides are TGTGCCAGCAGCCACCCAACTAGCTTCAGCACAGATACGCAGTATTTT.

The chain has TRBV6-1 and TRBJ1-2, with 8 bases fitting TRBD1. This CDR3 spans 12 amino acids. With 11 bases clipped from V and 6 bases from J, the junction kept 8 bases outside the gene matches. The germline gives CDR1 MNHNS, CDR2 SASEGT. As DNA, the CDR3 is TGTGCCGCCGCGGGACAGGCGAATGGCTACACCTTC. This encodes CAAAGQANGYTF.

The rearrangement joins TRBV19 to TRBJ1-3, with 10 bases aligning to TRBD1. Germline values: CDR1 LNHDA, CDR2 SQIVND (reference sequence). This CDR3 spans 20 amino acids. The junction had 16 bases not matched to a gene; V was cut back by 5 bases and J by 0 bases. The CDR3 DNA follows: TGTGCCAGTAGTCCCAGAGTCACCGGGACAGGGGCACTCTCTGGAAACACCATATATTTT. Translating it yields CASSPRVTGTGALSGNTIYF.

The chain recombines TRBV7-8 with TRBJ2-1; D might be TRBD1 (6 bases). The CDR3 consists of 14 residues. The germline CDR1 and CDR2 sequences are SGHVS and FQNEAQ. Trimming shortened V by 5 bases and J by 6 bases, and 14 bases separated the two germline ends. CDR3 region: CASSPDRKRNEQFF. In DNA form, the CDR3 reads TGTGCCAGCAGCCCGGACAGAAAACGCAATGAGCAGTTCTTC.

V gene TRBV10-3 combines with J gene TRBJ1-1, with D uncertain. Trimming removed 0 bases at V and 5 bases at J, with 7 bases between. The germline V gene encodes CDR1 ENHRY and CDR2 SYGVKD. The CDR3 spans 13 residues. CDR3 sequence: CAISESPRTEAFF. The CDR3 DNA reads TGTGCCATCAGTGAGTCGCCAAGGACTGAAGCTTTCTTT.

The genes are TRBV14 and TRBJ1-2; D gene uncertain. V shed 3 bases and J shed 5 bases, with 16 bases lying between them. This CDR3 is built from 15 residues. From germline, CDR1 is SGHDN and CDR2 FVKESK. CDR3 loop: CASSHPTDGLYGYTF. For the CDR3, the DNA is TGTGCCAGCAGCCACCCGACGGACGGGCTATATGGCTACACCTTC.

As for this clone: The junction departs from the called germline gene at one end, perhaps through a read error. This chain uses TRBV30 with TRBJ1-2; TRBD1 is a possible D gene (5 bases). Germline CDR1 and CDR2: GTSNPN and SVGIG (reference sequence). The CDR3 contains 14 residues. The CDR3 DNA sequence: TGTGCCTGGAAGCGGGACTCACTTAACTATGACTACACCTTC. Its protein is CAWKRDSLNYDYTF.

In nucleotides, the CDR3 is TGTGCCAGCACTCCCCTCGGACAGGGAATCTCAGTTACGCAGTATTTT. Its translation is CASTPLGQGISVTQYF. The chain recombines TRBV2 with TRBJ2-3; 8 nucleotides line up with TRBD1. Unmatched junction bases numbered 17, after V lost 7 bases and J lost 8 bases. Germline assignment: CDR1 SNHLY and CDR2 FYNNEI. The CDR3 contains 16 residues.

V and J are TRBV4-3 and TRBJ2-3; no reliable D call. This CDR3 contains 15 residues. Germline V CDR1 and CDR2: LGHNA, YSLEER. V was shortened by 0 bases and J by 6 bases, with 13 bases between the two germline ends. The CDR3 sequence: CASSQETLAGDTQYF. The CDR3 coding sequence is TGCGCCAGCAGCCAAGAGACTCTCGCAGGTGATACGCAGTATTTT.

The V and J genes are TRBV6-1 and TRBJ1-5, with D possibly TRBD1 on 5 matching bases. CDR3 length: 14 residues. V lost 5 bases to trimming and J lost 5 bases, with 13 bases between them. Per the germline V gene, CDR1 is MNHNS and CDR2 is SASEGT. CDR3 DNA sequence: TGTGCCAGCAGTAGAAGCCAAGGGGATCAGCCCCAGCATTTT. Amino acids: CASSRSQGDQPQHF.

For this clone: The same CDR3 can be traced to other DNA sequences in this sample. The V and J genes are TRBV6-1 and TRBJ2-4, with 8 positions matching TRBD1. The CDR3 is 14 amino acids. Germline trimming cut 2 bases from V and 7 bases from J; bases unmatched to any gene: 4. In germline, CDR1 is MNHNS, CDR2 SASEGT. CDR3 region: CASSETGGKNIQYF. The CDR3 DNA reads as TGTGCCAGCAGTGAAACAGGGGGGAAGAACATTCAGTACTTC.

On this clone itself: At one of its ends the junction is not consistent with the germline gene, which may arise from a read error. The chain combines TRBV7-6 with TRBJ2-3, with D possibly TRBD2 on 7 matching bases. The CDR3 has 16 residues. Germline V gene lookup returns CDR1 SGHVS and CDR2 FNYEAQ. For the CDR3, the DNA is TGTGCCAGCTGCTTGCGGGGGCTAGCGGGCACAGATACGCAGTATTTT. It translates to CASCLRGLAGTDTQYF.

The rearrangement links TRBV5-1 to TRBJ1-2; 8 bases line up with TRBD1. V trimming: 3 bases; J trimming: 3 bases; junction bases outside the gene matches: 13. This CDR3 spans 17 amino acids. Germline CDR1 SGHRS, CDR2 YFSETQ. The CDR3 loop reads CASSWYRTGIEDYGYTF. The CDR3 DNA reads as TGCGCCAGCAGCTGGTATCGGACAGGGATAGAGGACTATGGCTACACCTTC.

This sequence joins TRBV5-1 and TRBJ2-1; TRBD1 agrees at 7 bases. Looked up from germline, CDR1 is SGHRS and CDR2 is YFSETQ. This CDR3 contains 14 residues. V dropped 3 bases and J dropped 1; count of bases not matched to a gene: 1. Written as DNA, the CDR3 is TGCGCCAGCAGCTCGGGACAGTCCTACAATGAGCAGTTCTTC. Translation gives CASSSGQSYNEQFF.

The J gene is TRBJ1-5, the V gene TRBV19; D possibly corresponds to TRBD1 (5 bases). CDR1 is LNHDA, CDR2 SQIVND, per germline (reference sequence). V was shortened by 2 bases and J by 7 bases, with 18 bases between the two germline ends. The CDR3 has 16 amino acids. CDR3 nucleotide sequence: TGTGCCAGTAGTATATCGGCAGGGAACGGGAACCAGCCCCAGCATTTT. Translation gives CASSISAGNGNQPQHF.

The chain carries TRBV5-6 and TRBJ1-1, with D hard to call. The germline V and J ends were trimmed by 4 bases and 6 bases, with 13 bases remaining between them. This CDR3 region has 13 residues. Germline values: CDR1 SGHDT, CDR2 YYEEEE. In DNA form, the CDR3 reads TGTGCCAGCAGCGCCGCCGGGGTCTCTGAAGCTTTCTTT. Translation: CASSAAGVSEAFF.

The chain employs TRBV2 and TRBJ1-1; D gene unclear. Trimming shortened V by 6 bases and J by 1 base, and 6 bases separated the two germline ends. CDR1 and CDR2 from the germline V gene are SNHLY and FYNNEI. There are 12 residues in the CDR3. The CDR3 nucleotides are TGTGCCAGCAGGGACGGGAACACTGAAGCTTTCTTT. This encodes CASRDGNTEAFF.